This T cell receptor beta chain stems from a study of CD8 T cells in ankylosing spondylitis. The CDR3 loop spans 17 amino acids. Per germline, CDR1 DFQATT and CDR2 SNEGSKA (reference sequence). The V gene end was trimmed by 3 bases and the J gene end by 2 bases; junction bases not matched to a gene: 13. Researchers built TCR beta libraries using quantitative 5'-RACE with molecular barcodes. A single record per CDR3 protein comes from TCRdb applying MiXCR to the 5' RACE reads. In the table there are more than 500,000 distinct CDR3 sequences, less than 6% of which are singletons. This clonotype has a handful of counts. Its antigen is not identified. General study findings and limits: The authors reported significant enrichment of disease-linked clones in matched ankylosing spondylitis synovial fluid. A TCR beta motif made of fewer than ten highly homologous variants seemed typical of ankylosing spondylitis blood. Some of these motif variants have turned up before, in reports on reactive arthritis synovial fluid and blood.

The sample was blood, either unsorted or a sorted T cell fraction (not recorded which). The rearrangement links TRBV20-1 to TRBJ2-1; 7 bases fit TRBD1. The sequence came from a male donor with ankylosing spondylitis. CDR3 region: CSASSYEGAITYNEQFF. CDR3 sequence (DNA): TGCAGTGCTAGCTCATACGAGGGGGCGATAACCTACAATGAGCAGTTCTTC.